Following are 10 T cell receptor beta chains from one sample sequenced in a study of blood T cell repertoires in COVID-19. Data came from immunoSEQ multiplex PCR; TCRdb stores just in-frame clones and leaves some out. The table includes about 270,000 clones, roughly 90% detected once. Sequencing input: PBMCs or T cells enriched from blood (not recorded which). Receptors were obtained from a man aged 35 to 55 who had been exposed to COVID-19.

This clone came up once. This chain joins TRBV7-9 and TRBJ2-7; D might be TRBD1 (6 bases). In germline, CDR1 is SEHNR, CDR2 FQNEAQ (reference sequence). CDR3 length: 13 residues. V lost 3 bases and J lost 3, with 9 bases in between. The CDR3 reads CASSFSGDYEQYF. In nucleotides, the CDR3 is TGTGCCAGCAGCTTCTCAGGGGACTACGAGCAGTACTTC.

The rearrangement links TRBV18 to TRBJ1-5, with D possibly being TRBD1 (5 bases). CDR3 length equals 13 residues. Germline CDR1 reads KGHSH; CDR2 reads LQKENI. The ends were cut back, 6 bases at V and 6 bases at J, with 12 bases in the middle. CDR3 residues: CASSPGGSQPQHF. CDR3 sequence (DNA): TGTGCCAGCTCTCCCGGGGGTTCTCAGCCCCAGCATTTT.

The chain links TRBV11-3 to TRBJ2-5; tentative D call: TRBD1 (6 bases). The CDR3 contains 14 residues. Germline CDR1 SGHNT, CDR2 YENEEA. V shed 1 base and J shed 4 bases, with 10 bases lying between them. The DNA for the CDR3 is TGTGCCAGCAGCTTAGGTCTCAGGGGAGAGACCCAGTACTTC. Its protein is CASSLGLRGETQYF.

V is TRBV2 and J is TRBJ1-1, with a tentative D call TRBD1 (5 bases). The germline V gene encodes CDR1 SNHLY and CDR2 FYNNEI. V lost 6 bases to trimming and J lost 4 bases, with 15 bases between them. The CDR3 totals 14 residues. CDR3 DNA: TGTGCCAGCAGACTGGCAGGGATAGTCACTGAAGCTTTCTTT. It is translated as CASRLAGIVTEAFF.

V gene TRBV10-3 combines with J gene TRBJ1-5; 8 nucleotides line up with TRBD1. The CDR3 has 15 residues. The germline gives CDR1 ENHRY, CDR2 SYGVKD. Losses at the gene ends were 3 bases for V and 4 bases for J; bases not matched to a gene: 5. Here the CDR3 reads CAISDTGGNNQPQHF. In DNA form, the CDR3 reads TGTGCCATCAGTGATACAGGGGGTAATAATCAGCCCCAGCATTTT.

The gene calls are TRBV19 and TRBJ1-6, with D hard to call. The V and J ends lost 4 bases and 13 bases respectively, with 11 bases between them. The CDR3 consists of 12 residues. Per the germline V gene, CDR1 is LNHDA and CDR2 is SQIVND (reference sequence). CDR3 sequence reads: CASSTDISPLHF. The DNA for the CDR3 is TGTGCCAGTAGTACTGACATTTCGCCCCTCCACTTT.

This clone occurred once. The CDR3 DNA sequence: TGTGCCAGCAGTATAGCGTCCTACGAGCAGTACTTC. Its translation: CASSIASYEQYF. This rearrangement joins TRBV5-6 to TRBJ2-7, with a tentative D call TRBD2 (5 bases). Germline-derived CDR1 and CDR2 are SGHDT and YYEEEE. This CDR3 has 12 amino acids. Trimming shortened V by 5 bases and J by 1 base, and 7 bases separated the two germline ends. Variable domain in full (rest from reference TRBV5-6 and TRBJ2-7): DAGVTQSPTHLIKTRGQQVTLRCSPKSGHDTVSWYQQALGQGPQFIFQYYEEEERQRGNFPDRFSGHQFPNYSSELNVNALLLGDSALYLCASSIASYEQYFGPGTRLTVT.

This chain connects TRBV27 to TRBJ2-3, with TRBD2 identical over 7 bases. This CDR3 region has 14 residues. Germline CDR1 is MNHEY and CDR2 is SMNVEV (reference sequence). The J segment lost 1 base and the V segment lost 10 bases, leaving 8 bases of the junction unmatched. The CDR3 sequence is CATRLASGTDTQYF. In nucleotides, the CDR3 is TGTGCCACGAGACTAGCCTCAGGCACAGATACGCAGTATTTT.

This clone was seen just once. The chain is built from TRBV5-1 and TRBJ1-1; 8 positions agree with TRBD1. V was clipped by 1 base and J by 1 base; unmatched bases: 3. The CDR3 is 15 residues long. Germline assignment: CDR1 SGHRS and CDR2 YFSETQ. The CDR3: CASSLSGQGNTEAFF. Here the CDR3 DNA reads TGCGCCAGCAGCTTGAGCGGACAGGGGAACACTGAAGCTTTCTTT.

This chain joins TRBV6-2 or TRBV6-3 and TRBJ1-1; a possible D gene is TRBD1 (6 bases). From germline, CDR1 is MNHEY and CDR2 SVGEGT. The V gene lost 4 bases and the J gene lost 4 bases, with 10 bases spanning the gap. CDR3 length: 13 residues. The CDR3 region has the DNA TGTGCCAGCAGTTTGCAGGGGCCCACTGAAGCTTTCTTT. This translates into CASSLQGPTEAFF.